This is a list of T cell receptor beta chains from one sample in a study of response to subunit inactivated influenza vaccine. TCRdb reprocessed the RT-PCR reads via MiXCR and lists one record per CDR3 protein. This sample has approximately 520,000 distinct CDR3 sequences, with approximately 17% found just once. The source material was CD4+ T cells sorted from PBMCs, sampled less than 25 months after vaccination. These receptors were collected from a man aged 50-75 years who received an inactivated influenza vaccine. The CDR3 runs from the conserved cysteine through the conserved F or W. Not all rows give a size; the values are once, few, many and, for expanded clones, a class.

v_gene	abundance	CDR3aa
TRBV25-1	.	CASSPRTDSVQTQYF
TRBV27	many	CASSKLQVTEAFF
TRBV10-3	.	CAISESVSAGEQFF
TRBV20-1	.	CSARDPDYEQYF
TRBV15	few	CATSRGDSPLHF
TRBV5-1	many	CASSLAGTGAEAFF
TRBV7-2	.	CASSLARRVITGELFF
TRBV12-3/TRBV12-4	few	CASSLGGVAYEQYF
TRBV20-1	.	CSARGEGTGGWNTGELFF
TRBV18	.	CASSPPPPDTQYF
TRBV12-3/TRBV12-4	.	CASSPREVRGGQPQHF
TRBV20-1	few	CSARKDATSWDTQYF
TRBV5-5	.	CASSLPLGAGRTDTQYF
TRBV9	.	CASSAQGVGNTEAFF
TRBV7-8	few	CASSPLYSASPNSPLHF
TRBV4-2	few	CASSQSRTHYNEQFF
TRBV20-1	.	CSATDGRSGANVLTF
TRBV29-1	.	CSVEFYRGGTDTQYF
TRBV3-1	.	CASSQDPRDKQYF
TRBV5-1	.	CASSLAFGNNEQFF
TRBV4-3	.	CASSQRLTVTGLLNEQFF
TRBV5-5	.	CASSFSSGEQYF